The source of this TCR beta chain is a study of beta chain features in type 1 diabetes (dated by TCRdb to the late 2010s). Turning to the overall study: No differences in mean age, gender distribution, total cell number or subset yield were found between patients and healthy donors. A total of 85 million to 140 million sorted cells were examined across all samples, and a strong correlation was observed between cell number per subset and RNA yield. Regulatory and stem cell-like memory subsets were obtained from only 8 patients and roughly 8 healthy donors, while naive and central memory subsets were obtained from all 30 or so donors. In the study, TCRB repertoires of sorted circulating CD4+ T cell subsets from recently diagnosed type 1 diabetes patients were compared with those of matched healthy donors.

CDR1 and CDR2 are read off the germline V gene (reference sequence) as GTSNPN and SVGIG. Relative to germline, V is 1 base shorter and J is 4 bases shorter, with 4 bases between their ends. From cysteine to phenylalanine, the CDR3 is 11 amino acids long. CDR3 DNA only is kept here, 33 bases in frame from base 1. A single peripheral blood draw of approximately 110 mL on average was collected from each donor into heparinised tubes. A BD FACSAria II was used to sort naive, central memory, regulatory and stem cell-like memory CD4+ T cells with a panel that included CD45RO, CCR7, CD25, CD127, CD95 and CD27. All sorted populations exceeded 95% purity. PBMCs were separated immediately by Lymphoprep density gradient centrifugation and were stained directly, without being cultured. So that batch effects would be minimized, each experiment stained and sorted samples in pairs, pairing one healthy donor with one patient.

With respect to this clone: Its cognate antigen has yet to be identified. Within one base of it there is no much larger clone, and no base qualities were kept.

The investigation overall reported the following: Naive, central memory and regulatory TCRB repertoires appeared to be more alike among patients than among healthy donors. HLA sub-analyses involved small numbers of individuals, so any influence of HLA type on TCRB rearrangement remained unresolved. Fewer insertions and more nucleotide deletions at VDJ recombination sites were observed in patients with type 1 diabetes, implying thymic rearrangement abnormalities. Sequencing cDNA rather than genomic DNA could over-represent highly expressing activated cells, although activation and CD3 levels did not differ between groups. Shorter templates might have been favored by PCR, but patient and control samples were amplified and corrected together, so both groups would have been affected equally by any skew. In all four CD4+ subsets, TCRB CDR3 length was moderately but significantly shorter in type 1 diabetes patients.

The High Capacity cDNA Reverse Transcription Kit was used to reverse transcribe all of the isolated RNA, meaning that expressed TCRB transcripts were what got sequenced. Deep immunoSEQ sequencing was performed on naive, central memory and regulatory T cell samples, with an average of about 3.57 million total reads per sample. Sorted cells were lysed in RLT buffer and RNA was extracted with DNase-treated RNeasy Micro or Mini kits, depending on cell number. Each cell subset was processed on its own to prevent cross-contamination, while patient and healthy donor samples were processed together. The immunoSEQ multiplex PCR was used to amplify TCRB sequences from cDNA, generating 87-bp fragments that spanned the CDR3 region. Sequencing of the amplicons was done on the Illumina HiSeq platform. In the source study's methods: Synthetic template baselines were used to correct PCR bias computationally, reads within Hamming distance 2 were collapsed together, and singletons that could not be merged were discarded. Reads were aligned against IMGT to assign V, D and J genes, CDR3 length and insertions or deletions at six rearrangement sites. Clonotype counts were normalized to sorted cell number within each subset before computing true diversity and Gini coefficients with the tcR R package. The overlap coefficient, calculated on TCRB nucleotide sequences, was used to quantify repertoire sharing. Out-of-frame TCRB sequences from naive cells were analyzed to stand in for the pre-selection repertoire. Drawn from immuneACCESS, this table holds only the in-frame rearrangements with V and J called that TCRdb kept. Clones are partly lost; checked studies trace under half to an unresolved V gene and leave the rest unexplained. That table gives V, J and clone size, and the DNA gave D and trimming. The sample table records roughly 500,000 clones; approximately 28% of these occur just once. The ten largest make up about 0.065% of the sample.

Rearrangement joined TRBV30 to TRBJ1-2; no confident D gene assignment can be made. The clonotype originates from a young man in good health. Sequenced: naive CD4+ T cells from blood. What this sample's cell subset or site label stands for: true naive CD4+ T cells. The nucleotide sequence is given as TGTGCCTGGAGTGGGACCTATGGCTACACCTTC. This gives the protein CAWSGTYGYTF.